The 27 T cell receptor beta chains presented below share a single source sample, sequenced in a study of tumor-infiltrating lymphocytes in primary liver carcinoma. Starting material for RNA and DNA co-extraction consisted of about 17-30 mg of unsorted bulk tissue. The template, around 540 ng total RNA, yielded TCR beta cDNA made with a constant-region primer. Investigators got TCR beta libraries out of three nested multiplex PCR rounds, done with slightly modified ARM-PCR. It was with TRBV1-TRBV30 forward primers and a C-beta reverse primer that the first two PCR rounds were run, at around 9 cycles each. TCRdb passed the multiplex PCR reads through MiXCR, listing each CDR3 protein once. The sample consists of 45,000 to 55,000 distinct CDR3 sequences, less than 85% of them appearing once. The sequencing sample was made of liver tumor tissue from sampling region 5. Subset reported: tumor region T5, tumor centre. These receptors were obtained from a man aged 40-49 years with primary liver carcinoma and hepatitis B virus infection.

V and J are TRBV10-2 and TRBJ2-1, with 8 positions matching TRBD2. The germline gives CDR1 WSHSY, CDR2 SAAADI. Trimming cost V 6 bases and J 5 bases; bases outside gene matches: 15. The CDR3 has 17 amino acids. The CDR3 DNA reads TGCGCCAGCAGGAAGGGAGCTAGTAGCGGGGTAGACAATGAGCAGTTCTTC. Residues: CASRKGASSGVDNEQFF.

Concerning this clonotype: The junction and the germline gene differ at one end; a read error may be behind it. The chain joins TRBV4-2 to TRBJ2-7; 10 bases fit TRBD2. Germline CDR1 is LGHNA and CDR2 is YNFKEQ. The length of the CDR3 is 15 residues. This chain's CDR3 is CDSSQAITSGTGQYF. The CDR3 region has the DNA TGTGACAGCAGCCAAGCGATAACTAGCGGGACCGGGCAGTACTTC.

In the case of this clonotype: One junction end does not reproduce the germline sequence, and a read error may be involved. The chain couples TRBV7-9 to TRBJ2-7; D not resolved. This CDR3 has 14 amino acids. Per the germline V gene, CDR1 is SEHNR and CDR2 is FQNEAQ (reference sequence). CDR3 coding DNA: TGTGTCAGCAGCTTAGTAGGCCAGCTTTACGAGCAGTACTTC. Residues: CVSSLVGQLYEQYF.

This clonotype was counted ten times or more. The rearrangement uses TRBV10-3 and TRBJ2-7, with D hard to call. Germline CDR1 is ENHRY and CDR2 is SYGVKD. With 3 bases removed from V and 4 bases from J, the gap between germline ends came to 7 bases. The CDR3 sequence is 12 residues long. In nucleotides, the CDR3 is TGTGCCATCAGTGAAGACGCTTACGAGCAGTACTTC. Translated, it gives CAISEDAYEQYF.

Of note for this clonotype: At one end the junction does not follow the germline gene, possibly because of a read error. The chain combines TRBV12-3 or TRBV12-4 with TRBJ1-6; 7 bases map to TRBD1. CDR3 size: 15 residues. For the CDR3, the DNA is TGTGCCAGCAGACCCGACAGGGCCTATAACTCACCCCTCCACTTT. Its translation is CASRPDRAYNSPLHF.

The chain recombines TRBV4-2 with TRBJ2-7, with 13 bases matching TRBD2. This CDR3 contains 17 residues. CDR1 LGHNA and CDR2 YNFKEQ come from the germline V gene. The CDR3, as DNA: TGTGTCACAACTGGACTAGCGGGAGTTTATAGGTCCTACGAGCAGTACTTC. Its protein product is CVTTGLAGVYRSYEQYF.

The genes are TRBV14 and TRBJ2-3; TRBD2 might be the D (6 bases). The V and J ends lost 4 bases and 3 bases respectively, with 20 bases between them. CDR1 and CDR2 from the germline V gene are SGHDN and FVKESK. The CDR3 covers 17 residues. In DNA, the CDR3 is TGTGCCAGCAGCCCAGATGTATCGGGAGTGAATACAGATACGCAGTATTTT. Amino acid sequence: CASSPDVSGVNTDTQYF.

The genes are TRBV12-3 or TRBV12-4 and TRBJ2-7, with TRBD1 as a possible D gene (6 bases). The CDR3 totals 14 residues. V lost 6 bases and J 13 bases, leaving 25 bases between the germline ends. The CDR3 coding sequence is TGTGCCAGCAGGACAGGACTCACCACCGGCGTGCAATACTTC. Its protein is CASRTGLTTGVQYF.

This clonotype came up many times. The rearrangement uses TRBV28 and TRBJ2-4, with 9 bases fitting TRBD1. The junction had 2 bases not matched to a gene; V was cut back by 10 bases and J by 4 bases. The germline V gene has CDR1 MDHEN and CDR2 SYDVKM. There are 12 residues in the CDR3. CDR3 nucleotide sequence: TGTGCCATTGGGACAGGGAAAAACATTCAGTACTTC. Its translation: CAIGTGKNIQYF.

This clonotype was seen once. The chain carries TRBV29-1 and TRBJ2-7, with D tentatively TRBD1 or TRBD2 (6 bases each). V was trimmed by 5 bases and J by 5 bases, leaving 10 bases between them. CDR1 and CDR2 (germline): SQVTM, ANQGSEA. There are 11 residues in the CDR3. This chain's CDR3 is CSVRGANEQYF. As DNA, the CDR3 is TGCAGCGTTAGGGGGGCCAACGAGCAGTACTTC.

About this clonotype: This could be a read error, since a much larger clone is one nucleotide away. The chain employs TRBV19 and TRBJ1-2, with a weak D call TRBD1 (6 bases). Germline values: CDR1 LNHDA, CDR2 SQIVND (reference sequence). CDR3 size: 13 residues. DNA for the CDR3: TGTGACAGTAGCAAGGGGGTCCCTTATGGCTACACCTTC. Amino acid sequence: CDSSKGVPYGYTF.

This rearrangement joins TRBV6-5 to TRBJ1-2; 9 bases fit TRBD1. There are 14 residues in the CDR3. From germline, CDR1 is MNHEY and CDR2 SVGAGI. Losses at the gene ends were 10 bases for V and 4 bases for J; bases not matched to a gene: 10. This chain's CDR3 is CAISDRGRSYGYTF. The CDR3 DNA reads TGTGCCATTTCGGACAGGGGAAGAAGCTATGGCTACACCTTC.

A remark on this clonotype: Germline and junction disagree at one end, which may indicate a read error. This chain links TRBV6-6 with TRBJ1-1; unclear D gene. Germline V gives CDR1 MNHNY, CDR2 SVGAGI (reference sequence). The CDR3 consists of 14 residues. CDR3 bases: TGTGTCAGCAGTTACTCGACTGCGACCACTGAAGCTTTCTTT. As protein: CVSSYSTATTEAFF.

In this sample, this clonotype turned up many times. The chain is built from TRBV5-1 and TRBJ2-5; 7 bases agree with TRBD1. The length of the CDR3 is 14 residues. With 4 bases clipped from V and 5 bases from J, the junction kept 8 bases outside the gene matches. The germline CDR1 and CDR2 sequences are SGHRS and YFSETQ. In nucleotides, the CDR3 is TGCGCCAGCAGCATAGGGGGCTTGGGGGAGACCCAGTACTTC. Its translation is CASSIGGLGETQYF.

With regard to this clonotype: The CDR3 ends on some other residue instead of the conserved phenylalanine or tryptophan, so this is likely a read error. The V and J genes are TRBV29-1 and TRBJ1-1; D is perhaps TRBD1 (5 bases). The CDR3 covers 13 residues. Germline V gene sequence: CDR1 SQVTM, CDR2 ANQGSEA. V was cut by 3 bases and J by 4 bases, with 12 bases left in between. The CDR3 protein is CSVDGRGATEAFL. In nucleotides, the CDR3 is TGCAGCGTTGACGGTCGAGGGGCCACTGAAGCTTTCCTT.

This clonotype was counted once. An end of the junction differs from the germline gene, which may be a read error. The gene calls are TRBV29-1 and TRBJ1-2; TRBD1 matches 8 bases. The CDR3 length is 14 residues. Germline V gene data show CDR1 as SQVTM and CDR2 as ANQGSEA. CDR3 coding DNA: TGTAGCGTTACTCGGACAGGGCTTGATGCTGGCTACACCTTC. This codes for CSVTRTGLDAGYTF.

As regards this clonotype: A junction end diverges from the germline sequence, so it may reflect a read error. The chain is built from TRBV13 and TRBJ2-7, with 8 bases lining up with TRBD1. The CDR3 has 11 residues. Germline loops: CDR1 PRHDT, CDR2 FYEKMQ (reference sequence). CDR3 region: CASSLGQGEYF. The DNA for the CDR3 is TGTGCCAGCAGCCTAGGACAGGGTGAGTACTTC.

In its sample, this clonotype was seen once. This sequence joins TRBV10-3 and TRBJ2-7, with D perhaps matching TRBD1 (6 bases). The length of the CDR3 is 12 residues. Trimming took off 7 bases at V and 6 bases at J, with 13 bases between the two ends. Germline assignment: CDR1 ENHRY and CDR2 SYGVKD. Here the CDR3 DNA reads TGTGCCATCACCGGGACACCGGGCGAGCAGTACTTC. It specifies CAITGTPGEQYF.

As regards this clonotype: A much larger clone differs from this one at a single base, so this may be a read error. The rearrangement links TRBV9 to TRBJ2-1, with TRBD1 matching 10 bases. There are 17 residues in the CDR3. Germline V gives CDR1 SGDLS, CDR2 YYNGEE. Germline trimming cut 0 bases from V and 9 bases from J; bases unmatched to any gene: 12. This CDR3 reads CASSVGGGQGFPGEQFF. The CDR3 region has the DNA TGTGCCAGCAGCGTAGGGGGGGGACAGGGGTTCCCGGGTGAGCAGTTCTTC. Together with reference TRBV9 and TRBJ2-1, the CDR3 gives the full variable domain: DSGVTQTPKHLITATGQRVTLRCSPRSGDLSVYWYQQSLDQGLQFLIQYYNGEERAKGNILERFSAQQFPDLHSELNLSSLELGDSALYFCASSVGGGQGFPGEQFFGPGTRLTVL.

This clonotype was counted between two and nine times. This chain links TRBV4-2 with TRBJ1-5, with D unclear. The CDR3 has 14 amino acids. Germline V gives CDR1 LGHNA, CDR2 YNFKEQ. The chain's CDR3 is CVSSQIETRQPQHF. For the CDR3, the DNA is TGTGTCAGTAGCCAAATAGAGACGCGGCAGCCCCAGCATTTT.

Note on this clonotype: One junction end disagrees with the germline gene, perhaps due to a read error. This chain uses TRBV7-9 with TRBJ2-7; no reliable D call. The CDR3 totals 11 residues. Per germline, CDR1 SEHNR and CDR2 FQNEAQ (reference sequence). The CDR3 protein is CASSPLYERYF. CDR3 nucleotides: TGTGCCAGCAGCCCACTTTACGAGCGGTACTTC.

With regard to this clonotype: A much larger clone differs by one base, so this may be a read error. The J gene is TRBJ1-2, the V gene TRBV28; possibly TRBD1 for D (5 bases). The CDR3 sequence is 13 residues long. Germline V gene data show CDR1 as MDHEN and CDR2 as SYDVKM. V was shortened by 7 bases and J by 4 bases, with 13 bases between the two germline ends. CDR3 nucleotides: TGTGCCAGCATGACAGAGGGTCCCTATGGCTACACCTTC. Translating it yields CASMTEGPYGYTF.

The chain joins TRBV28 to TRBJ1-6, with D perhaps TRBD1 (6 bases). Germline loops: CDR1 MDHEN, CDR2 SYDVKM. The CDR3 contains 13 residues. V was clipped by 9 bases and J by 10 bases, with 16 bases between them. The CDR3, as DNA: TGTGCCAGTTGTTTCAGGGGAGGATCACCCCTCCACTTT. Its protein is CASCFRGGSPLHF.

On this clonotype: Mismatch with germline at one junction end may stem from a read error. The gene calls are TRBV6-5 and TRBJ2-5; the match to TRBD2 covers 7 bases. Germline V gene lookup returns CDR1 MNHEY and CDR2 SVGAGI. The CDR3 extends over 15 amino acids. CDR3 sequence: CASSREGRPQEIQYF. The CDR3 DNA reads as TGTGCCAGCAGTAGGGAGGGAAGGCCCCAAGAGATCCAGTATTTC.

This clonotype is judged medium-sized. The CDR3 sequence: CASSPWNEGTEAFF. The CDR3 bases are TGTGCCAGCAGCCCCTGGAATGAGGGGACTGAAGCTTTCTTT. The rearrangement links TRBV11-2 to TRBJ1-1, with a possible D match to TRBD1 (5 bases). Looked up from germline, CDR1 is SGHAT and CDR2 is FQNNGV. V dropped 5 bases and J dropped 5 bases, with 15 bases sitting between them. This CDR3 spans 14 amino acids.

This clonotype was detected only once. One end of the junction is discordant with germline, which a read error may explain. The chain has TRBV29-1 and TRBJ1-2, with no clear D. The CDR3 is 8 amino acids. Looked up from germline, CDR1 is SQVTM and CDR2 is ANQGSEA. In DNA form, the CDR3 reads TGCTGCGCAAATGGCTGCACCTTC. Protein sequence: CCANGCTF.

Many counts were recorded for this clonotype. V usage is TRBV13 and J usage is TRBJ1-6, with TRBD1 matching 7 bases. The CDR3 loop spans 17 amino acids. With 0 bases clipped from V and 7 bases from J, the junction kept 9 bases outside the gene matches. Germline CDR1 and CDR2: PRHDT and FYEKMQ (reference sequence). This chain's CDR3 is CASSLGISGGHNSPLHF. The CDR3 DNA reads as TGTGCCAGCAGCTTAGGCATATCAGGGGGTCACAATTCACCCCTCCACTTT.